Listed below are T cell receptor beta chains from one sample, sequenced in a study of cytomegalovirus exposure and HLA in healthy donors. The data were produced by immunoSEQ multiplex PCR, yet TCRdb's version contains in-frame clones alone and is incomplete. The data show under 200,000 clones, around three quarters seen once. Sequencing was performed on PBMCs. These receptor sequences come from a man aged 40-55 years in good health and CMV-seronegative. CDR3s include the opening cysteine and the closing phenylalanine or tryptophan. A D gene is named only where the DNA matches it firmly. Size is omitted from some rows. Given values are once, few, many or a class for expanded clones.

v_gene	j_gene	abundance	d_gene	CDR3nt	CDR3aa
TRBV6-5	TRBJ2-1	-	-	TGTGCCACTACCTATGGGGCCAACAATGAGCAGTTCTTC	CATTYGANNEQFF
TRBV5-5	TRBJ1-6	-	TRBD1	TGTGCCAGCAGCTTCGAGGGGACAGGGGTTTCACCCCTCCACTTT	CASSFEGTGVSPLHF
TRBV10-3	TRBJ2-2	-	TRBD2	TGTGCCAGCCGACTAGCGGGGAACACCGGGGAGCTGTTTTTT	CASRLAGNTGELFF
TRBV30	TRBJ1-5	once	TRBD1	TGTGCCTGGAGCGGACAGGGCAATCAGCCCCAGCATTTT	CAWSGQGNQPQHF
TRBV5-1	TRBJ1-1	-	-	TGCGCCAGCAGCTTGGAAGGCGGGAGGGGAGGGAACACTGAAGCTTTCTTT	CASSLEGGRGGNTEAFF
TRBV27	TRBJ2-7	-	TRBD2	TGTGCCAGCAGTCTCAAACTAGCGGGGGGCCCCTACTACGAGCAGTACTTC	CASSLKLAGGPYYEQYF
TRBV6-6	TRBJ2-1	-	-	TGTGCCAGCAGTTACTCAGAGGCCCCCAATGAGCAGTTCTTC	CASSYSEAPNEQFF
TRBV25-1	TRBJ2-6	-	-	TGTGCCAGCACTGTGAGCTCTGGGGCCAACGTCCTGACTTTC	CASTVSSGANVLTF
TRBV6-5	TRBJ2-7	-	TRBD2	TGTGCCAGCAGCCTTAGCGGGGGCCCACGGGGGCAGTACTTC	CASSLSGGPRGQYF
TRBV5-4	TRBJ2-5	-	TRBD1	TGTGCCAGCAGCTTAGACAGGGGTCCCACAGAGACCCAGTACTTC	CASSLDRGPTETQYF
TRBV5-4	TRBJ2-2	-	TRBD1	TGTGCCAGCAGCTTGGGGGACAGGGGGTGGACCGGGGAGCTGTTTTTT	CASSLGDRGWTGELFF
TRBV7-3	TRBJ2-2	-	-	TGTGCCAGCAGCTTCTCGCGAGACGGGGAGCTGTTTTTT	CASSFSRDGELFF
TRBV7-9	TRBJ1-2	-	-	TGTGCCAGCAGCCTCAGCAACTACAACTATGGCTACACCTTC	CASSLSNYNYGYTF
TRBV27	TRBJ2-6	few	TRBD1	TGTGCCAGCCGGGGACCGGGACAGGGAGTCTCTGGGGCCAACGTCCTGACTTTC	CASRGPGQGVSGANVLTF
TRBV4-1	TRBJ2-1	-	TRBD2	TGCGCCAGCAGCCAGCGTACTAGCGGGGGGGCGGATGAGCAGTTCTTC	CASSQRTSGGADEQFF
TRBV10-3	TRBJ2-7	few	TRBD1	TGTGCCATCAGAGGACAGGGGGGCGACGAGCAGTACTTC	CAIRGQGGDEQYF